A selection of T cell receptor beta chains follows, all from one sample in a study of T cell changes during pregnancy in multiple sclerosis. Repertoires were generated with immunoSEQ multiplex PCR, while TCRdb's copy carries only in-frame clones and drops some. The sample yields about 80,000 clones, around 92% seen once. Sample: peripheral blood, taken before pregnancy. Receptor source: a female donor with multiple sclerosis, enrolled in a pregnancy study. Both conserved end residues are part of each CDR3. A D gene is named only where the DNA matches it firmly. Size tells how often a clone was seen (once, few, many) or the class of an expanded clone, and some rows leave it out.

TRBV25-1,TRBD1,once,TRBJ2-2,TGTGCCAGCAGTGGGGGACAGGGTAGGACCGGGGAGCTGTTTTTT,CASSGGQGRTGELFF
TRBV5-1,.,.,TRBJ2-7,TGCGCCAGCAGCAAGAGGGCGGAGGAGCAGTACTTC,CASSKRAEEQYF
TRBV29-1,TRBD1,few,TRBJ1-2,TGCAGCGTAGGACAGGGATACTATGGCTACACCTTC,CSVGQGYYGYTF
TRBV10-3,.,many,TRBJ1-4,TGTGCCATCCGTAAACAGCCTAATGAAAAACTGTTTTTT,CAIRKQPNEKLFF
TRBV29-1,.,.,TRBJ1-1,TGCAGCGTGCGAACCTACCGGGGGAACACTGAAGCTTTCTTT,CSVRTYRGNTEAFF
TRBV4-1,.,.,TRBJ1-5,TGCGCCAGCACCTCACCTGGCCAGCCCCAGCATTTT,CASTSPGQPQHF
TRBV4-2,TRBD1,.,TRBJ1-2,TGTGCCAGCAGCCAAAGAACCGGGACAGGGGTCGGTGGCTACACCTTC,CASSQRTGTGVGGYTF
TRBV9,TRBD1,.,TRBJ2-2,TGTGCCAGCAGCGTAGGGGACAGGGCAGTCGGGGAGCTGTTTTTT,CASSVGDRAVGELFF
TRBV14,.,once,TRBJ1-1,TGTGCCAGCAGCCAAATTCACGGTTTTGAAGCTTTCTTT,CASSQIHGFEAFF
TRBV6-5,.,once,TRBJ1-1,TGTGCCAGCAGTTACTCAGGAGGCACTGAAGCTTTCTTT,CASSYSGGTEAFF
TRBV29-1,.,.,TRBJ1-1,TGCAGCGTTGAGGCAGGATTGAACACTGAAGCTTTCTTT,CSVEAGLNTEAFF
TRBV7-9,TRBD2,.,TRBJ2-1,TGTGCCAGCAGCTTGTTTCTAGCGGGGGGGCCCTACAATGAGCAGTTCTTC,CASSLFLAGGPYNEQFF
TRBV7-3,.,.,TRBJ2-2,TGTGCCAGCAGCTTAAACGGGGTCGACACCGGGGAGCTGTTTTTT,CASSLNGVDTGELFF
TRBV4-2,TRBD1,.,TRBJ2-4,TGTGCCAGCAGCCCCGACCCCGGGACAGGGGGAGACATTCAGTACTTC,CASSPDPGTGGDIQYF
TRBV2,TRBD1,.,TRBJ2-5,TGTGCCAGCGTCCCCGACAGGGGAATGAAGACCCAGTACTTC,CASVPDRGMKTQYF
TRBV19,TRBD2,once,TRBJ2-5,TGTGCCAGTAGGTGGACTAGCGGGTCCCAAGAGACCCAGTACTTC,CASRWTSGSQETQYF
TRBV9,TRBD1,.,TRBJ2-2,TGTGCCAGCAGCGTAGATGGACAGGTTTCCGGGGAGCTGTTTTTT,CASSVDGQVSGELFF
TRBV6-4,.,.,TRBJ1-3,TGTGCCAGCAATCCCCCCCCGGAGGGGCGCATCAAAGGAAACACCATATATTTT,CASNPPPEGRIKGNTIYF
TRBV7-3,.,.,TRBJ2-3,TGTGCCAGCAGCTTAGACGGGACTTATAGCACAGATACGCAGTATTTT,CASSLDGTYSTDTQYF
TRBV2,TRBD1,.,TRBJ1-2,TGTGCCAGCAGATTTAGTGCGACAGGGCCTTCGGACTATGGCTACACCTTC,CASRFSATGPSDYGYTF
TRBV7-2,.,.,TRBJ1-6,TGTGCCAGCAGCTATTCCGGGACTGCGGATTCACCCCTCCACTTT,CASSYSGTADSPLHF
TRBV12-5,.,.,TRBJ1-2,TGTGCTAGTGGTTTGGCCACCTTAACCGGGGTAGCTAACTATGGCTACACCTTC,CASGLATLTGVANYGYTF
TRBV29-1,.,.,TRBJ2-7,TGCAGCGTTGTACCCCTCCAGGGTCGGCACGAGCAGTACTTC,CSVVPLQGRHEQYF
TRBV7-8,.,.,TRBJ1-1,TGTGCCAGCAGCCTTAAAATAGTGAACACTGAAGCTTTCTTT,CASSLKIVNTEAFF
TRBV7-6,.,once,TRBJ2-3,TGTGCCAGCAGCTTAGGTGGCAGGGTCACAGATACGCAGTATTTT,CASSLGGRVTDTQYF
TRBV19,TRBD2,.,TRBJ2-7,TGTGCCAGTAGTATTCGGACGGGGGGGCTCTACGAGCAGTACTTC,CASSIRTGGLYEQYF
TRBV4-2,.,.,TRBJ1-1,TGTGCCAGCAGCCAGTGGCCCGGGTTGACTTTGAACACTGAAGCTTTCTTT,CASSQWPGLTLNTEAFF
TRBV5-8,TRBD2,.,TRBJ2-5,TGTGCCAGCAGCACCCTAGCGGGGGGGAGAGAGACCCAGTACTTC,CASSTLAGGRETQYF
TRBV30,.,.,TRBJ1-2,TGTGCCTGGCAGACTAACGAGCGCAACTATGGCTACACCTTC,CAWQTNERNYGYTF
TRBV30,TRBD1,.,TRBJ1-2,TGTGCCTGGAGTCCGGGACAGGGGGGCTATGGCTACACCTTC,CAWSPGQGGYGYTF
TRBV28,TRBD1,few,TRBJ1-2,TGTGCCAGCAGAACCCCCCGGGGACAGGGGTTTGGCTACACCTTC,CASRTPRGQGFGYTF
TRBV9,TRBD1,once,TRBJ1-6,TGTGCCAGCAGCTTAGGACAGGGGAATTCACCCCTCCACTTT,CASSLGQGNSPLHF
TRBV2,.,.,TRBJ2-2,TGTGCCAGCAGTTACTACAGGTTAGGAACCGGGGAGCTGTTTTTT,CASSYYRLGTGELFF
TRBV13,TRBD1,.,TRBJ1-4,TGTGCCAGCAGCCGGACAGGGAATGAAAAACTGTTTTTT,CASSRTGNEKLFF
TRBV18,TRBD1,.,TRBJ1-2,TGTGCCAGCTCCCCTCGACAGGGGGTCGGGTATGGCTACACCTTC,CASSPRQGVGYGYTF
TRBV19,TRBD1,few,TRBJ1-1,TGTGCCAGTTCCGGGACAGGCTATAACACTGAAGCTTTCTTT,CASSGTGYNTEAFF
TRBV19,TRBD2,.,TRBJ2-5,TGTGCCAGTACCAAGCGGGGGCTAGAGACCCAGTACTTC,CASTKRGLETQYF
TRBV29-1,.,.,TRBJ1-5,TGCAGCGTTCCCGGGACGAGGGAGGGACGCAATCAGCCCCAGCATTTT,CSVPGTREGRNQPQHF